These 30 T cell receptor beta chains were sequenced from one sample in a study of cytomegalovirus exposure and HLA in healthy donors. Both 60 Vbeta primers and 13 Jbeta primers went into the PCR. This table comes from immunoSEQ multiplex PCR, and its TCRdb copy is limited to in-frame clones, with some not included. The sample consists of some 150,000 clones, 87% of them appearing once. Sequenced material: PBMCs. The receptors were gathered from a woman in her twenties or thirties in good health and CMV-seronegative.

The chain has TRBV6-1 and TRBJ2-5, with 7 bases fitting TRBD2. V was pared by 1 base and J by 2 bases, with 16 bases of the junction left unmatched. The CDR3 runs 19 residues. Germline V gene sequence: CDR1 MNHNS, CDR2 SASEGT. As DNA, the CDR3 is TGTGCCAGCAGTGAAGAGCCTAGCGGCCTACCCTATAATCAAGAGACCCAGTACTTC. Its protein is CASSEEPSGLPYNQETQYF.

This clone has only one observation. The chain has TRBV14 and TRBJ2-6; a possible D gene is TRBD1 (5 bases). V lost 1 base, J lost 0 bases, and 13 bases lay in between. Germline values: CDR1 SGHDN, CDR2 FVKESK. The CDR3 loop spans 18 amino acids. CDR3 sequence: CASSQVRRGSSGANVLTF. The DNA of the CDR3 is TGTGCCAGCAGCCAAGTTCGAAGGGGATCCTCTGGGGCCAACGTCCTGACTTTC.

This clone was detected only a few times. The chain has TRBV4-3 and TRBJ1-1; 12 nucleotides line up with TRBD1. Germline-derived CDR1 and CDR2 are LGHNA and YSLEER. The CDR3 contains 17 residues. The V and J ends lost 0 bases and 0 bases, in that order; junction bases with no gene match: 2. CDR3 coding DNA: TGCGCCAGCAGCCAAGATGGGGACAGGGGGCTGAACACTGAAGCTTTCTTT. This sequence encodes CASSQDGDRGLNTEAFF.

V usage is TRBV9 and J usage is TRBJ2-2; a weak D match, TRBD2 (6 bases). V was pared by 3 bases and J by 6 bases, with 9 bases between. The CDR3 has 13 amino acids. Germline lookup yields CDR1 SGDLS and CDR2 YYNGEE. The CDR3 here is CASSEGTPGELFF. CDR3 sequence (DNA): TGTGCCAGCAGCGAGGGGACTCCCGGGGAGCTGTTTTTT.

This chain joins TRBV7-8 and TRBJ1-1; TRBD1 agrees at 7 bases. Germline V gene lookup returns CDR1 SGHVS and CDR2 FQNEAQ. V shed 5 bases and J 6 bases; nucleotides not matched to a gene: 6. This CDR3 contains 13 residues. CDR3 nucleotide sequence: TGTGCCAGCAGCCGACGACAGGGCTCTGAAGCTTTCTTT. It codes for CASSRRQGSEAFF. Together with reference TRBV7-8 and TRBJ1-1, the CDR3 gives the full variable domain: GAGVSQSPRYKVAKRGQDVALRCDPISGHVSLFWYQQALGQGPEFLTYFQNEAQLDKSGLPSDRFFAERPEGSVSTLKIQRTQQEDSAVYLCASSRRQGSEAFFGQGTRLTVV.

CDR3 sequence: CASSPRQGPTSQSTIYF. The DNA for the CDR3 is TGTGCCAGCAGCCCTCGACAGGGTCCAACTTCCCAAAGCACCATATATTTT. V usage is TRBV21-1 and J usage is TRBJ1-3; TRBD1 reflects the table's D call only, with no check against the DNA. TRBV21-1 is flagged as a pseudogene. CDR3 length equals 17 residues.

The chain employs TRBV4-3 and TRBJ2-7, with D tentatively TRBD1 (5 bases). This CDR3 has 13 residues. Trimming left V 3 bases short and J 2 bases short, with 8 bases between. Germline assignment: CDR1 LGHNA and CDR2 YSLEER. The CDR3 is CASSQGQTYEQYF. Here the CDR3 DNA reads TGCGCCAGCAGCCAGGGGCAAACCTACGAGCAGTACTTC.

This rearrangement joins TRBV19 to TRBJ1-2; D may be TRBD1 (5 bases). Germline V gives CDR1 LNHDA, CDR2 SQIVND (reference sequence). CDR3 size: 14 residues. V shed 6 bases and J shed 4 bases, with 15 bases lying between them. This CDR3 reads CASRSSGGGYGYTF. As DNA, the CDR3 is TGTGCCAGTAGGTCATCGGGGGGGGGCTATGGCTACACCTTC.

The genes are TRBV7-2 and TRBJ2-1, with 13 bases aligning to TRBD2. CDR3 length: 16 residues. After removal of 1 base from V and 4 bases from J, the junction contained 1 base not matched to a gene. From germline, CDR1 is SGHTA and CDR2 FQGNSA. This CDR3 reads CASSLVGLAGYNEQFF. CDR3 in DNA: TGTGCCAGCAGCTTAGTGGGACTAGCGGGGTACAATGAGCAGTTCTTC. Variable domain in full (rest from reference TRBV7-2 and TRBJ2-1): GAGVSQSPSNKVTEKGKDVELRCDPISGHTALYWYRQSLGQGLEFLIYFQGNSAPDKSGLPSDRFSAERTGGSVSTLTIQRTQQEDSAVYLCASSLVGLAGYNEQFFGPGTRLTVL.

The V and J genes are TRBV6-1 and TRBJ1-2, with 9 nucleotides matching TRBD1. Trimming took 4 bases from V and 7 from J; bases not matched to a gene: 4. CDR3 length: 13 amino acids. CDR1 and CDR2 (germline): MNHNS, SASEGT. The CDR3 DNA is TGTGCCAGCAGTGTGGGGACAGGGACTGGCTACACCTTC. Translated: CASSVGTGTGYTF.

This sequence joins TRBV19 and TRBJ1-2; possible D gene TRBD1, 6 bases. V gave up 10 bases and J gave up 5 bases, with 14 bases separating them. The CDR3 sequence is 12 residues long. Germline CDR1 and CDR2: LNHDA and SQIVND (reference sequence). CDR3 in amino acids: CATRTELYGYTF. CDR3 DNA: TGTGCCACCAGGACAGAACTATATGGCTACACCTTC.

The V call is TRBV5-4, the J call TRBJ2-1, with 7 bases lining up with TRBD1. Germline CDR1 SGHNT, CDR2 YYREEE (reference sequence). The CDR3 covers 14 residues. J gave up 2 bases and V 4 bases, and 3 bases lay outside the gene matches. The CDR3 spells CASSPRGPYNEQFF. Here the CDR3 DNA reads TGTGCCAGCAGCCCTAGGGGGCCCTACAATGAGCAGTTCTTC.

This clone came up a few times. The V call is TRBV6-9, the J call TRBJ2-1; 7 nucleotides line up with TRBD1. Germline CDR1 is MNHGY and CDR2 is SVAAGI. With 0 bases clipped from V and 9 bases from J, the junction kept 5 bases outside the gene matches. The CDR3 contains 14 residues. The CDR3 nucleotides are TGTGCCAGCAGTTATTCAGGACAGGTATGTGAGCAGTTCTTC. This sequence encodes CASSYSGQVCEQFF.

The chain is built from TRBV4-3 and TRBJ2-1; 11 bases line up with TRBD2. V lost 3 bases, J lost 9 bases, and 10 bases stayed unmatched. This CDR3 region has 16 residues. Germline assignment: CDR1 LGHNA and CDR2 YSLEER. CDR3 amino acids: CASSHTTSGVRPEQFF. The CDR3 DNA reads TGCGCCAGCAGCCATACGACTAGCGGGGTTCGTCCTGAGCAGTTCTTC.

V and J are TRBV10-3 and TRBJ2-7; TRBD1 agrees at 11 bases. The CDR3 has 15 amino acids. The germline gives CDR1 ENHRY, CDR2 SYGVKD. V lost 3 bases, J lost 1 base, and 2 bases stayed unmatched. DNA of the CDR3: TGTGCCATCAGTGATGGACAGGGGGCTTCCTACGAGCAGTACTTC. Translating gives CAISDGQGASYEQYF.

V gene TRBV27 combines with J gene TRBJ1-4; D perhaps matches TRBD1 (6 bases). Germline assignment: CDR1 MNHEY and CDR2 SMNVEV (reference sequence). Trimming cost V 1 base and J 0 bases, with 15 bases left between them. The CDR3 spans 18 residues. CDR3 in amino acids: CASSLFGGQISTNEKLFF. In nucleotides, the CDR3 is TGTGCCAGCAGTTTATTCGGAGGACAGATTTCAACTAATGAAAAACTGTTTTTT.

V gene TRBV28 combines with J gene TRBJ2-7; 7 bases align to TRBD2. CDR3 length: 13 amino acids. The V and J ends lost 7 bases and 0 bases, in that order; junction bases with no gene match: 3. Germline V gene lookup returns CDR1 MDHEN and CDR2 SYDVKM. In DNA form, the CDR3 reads TGTGCCAGCAACGGCGGGAGCTCCTACGAGCAGTACTTC. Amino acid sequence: CASNGGSSYEQYF.

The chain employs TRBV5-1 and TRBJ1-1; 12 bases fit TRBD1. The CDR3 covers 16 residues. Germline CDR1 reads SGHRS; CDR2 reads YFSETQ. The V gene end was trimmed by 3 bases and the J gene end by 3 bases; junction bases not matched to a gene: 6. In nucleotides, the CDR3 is TGCGCCAGCAGCTGGGACAGGGGGCGTACCGACACTGAAGCTTTCTTT. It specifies CASSWDRGRTDTEAFF.

CDR3 residues: CASSQEATGGQPQHF. CDR3 bases: TGCGCCAGCAGCCAAGAGGCGACAGGGGGCCAGCCCCAGCATTTT. This chain links TRBV4-3 with TRBJ1-5, with 10 bases lining up with TRBD1. Germline V gene sequence: CDR1 LGHNA, CDR2 YSLEER. V dropped 0 bases and J dropped 7; count of bases not matched to a gene: 3. The CDR3 is 15 residues long.

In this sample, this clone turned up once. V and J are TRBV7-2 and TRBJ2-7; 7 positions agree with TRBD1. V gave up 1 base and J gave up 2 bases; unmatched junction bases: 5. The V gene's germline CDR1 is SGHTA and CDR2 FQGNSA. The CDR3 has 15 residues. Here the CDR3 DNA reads TGTGCCAGCAGCTTAGGGGCAGGGGGTCCCTACGAGCAGTACTTC. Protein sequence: CASSLGAGGPYEQYF.

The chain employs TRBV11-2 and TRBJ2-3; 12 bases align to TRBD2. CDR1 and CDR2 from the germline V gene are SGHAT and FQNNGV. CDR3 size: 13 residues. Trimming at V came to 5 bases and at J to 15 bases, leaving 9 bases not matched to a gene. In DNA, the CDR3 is TGTGCCAGCAGCCAACTGACTAGCGGGGGTAACTATTTT. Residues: CASSQLTSGGNYF.

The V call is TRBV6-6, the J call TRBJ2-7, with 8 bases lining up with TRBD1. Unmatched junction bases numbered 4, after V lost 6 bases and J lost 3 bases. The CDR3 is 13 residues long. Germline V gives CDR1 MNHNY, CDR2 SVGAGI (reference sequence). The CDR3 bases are TGTGCCAGCAGACAGGGGGGAAGCTACGAGCAGTACTTC. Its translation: CASRQGGSYEQYF.

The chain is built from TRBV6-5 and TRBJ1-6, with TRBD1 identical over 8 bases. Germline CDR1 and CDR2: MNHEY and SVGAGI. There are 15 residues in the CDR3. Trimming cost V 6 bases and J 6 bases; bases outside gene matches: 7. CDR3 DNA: TGTGCCAGCAGGCCAGGGGGCGGTGGTAATTCACCCCTCCACTTT. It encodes CASRPGGGGNSPLHF.

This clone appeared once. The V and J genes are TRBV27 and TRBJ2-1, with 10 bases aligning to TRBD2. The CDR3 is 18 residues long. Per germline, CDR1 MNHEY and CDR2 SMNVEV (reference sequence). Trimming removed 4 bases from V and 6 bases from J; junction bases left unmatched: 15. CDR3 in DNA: TGTGCCAGCAGTTCCCGCCTGACTAGCGGGCGGGCGTCCAATGAGCAGTTCTTC. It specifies CASSSRLTSGRASNEQFF.

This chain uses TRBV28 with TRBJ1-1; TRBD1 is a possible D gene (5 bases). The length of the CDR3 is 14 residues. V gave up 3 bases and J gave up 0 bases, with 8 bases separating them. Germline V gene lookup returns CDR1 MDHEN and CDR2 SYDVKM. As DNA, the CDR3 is TGTGCCAGCAGTTTTGGGGGGATGAACACTGAAGCTTTCTTT. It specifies CASSFGGMNTEAFF.

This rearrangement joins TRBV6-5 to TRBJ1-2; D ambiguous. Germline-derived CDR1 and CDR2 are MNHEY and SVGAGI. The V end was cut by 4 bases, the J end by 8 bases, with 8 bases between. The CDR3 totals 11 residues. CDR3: CASSSAGGYTF. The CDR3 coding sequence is TGTGCCAGCAGTTCAGCGGGCGGCTACACCTTC.

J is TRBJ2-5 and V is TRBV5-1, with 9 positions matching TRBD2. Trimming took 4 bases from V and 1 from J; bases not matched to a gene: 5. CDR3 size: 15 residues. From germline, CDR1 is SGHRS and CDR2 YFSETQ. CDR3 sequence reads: CASSGGLAVQETQYF. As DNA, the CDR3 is TGCGCCAGCAGCGGGGGACTAGCTGTCCAAGAGACCCAGTACTTC.

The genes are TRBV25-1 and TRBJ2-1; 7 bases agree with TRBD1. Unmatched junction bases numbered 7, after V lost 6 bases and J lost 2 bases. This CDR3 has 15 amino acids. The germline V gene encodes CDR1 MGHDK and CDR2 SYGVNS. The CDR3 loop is CASRGPGGPYNEQFF. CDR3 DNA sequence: TGTGCCAGCAGGGGCCCAGGGGGACCCTACAATGAGCAGTTCTTC.

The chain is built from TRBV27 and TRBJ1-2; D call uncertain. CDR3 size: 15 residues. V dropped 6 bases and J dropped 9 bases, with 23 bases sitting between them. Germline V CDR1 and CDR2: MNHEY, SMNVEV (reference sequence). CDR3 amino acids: CASRPMWSGSLSYTF. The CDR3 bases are TGTGCCAGCAGACCCATGTGGTCGGGGTCTCTTAGCTACACCTTC.

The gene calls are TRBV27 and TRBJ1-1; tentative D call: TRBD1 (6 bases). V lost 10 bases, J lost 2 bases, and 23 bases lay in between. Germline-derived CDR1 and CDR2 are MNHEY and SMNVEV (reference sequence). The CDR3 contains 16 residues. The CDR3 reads CATAGGGPKLNTEAFF. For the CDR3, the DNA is TGTGCCACCGCGGGAGGGGGGCCGAAACTAAACACTGAAGCTTTCTTT.